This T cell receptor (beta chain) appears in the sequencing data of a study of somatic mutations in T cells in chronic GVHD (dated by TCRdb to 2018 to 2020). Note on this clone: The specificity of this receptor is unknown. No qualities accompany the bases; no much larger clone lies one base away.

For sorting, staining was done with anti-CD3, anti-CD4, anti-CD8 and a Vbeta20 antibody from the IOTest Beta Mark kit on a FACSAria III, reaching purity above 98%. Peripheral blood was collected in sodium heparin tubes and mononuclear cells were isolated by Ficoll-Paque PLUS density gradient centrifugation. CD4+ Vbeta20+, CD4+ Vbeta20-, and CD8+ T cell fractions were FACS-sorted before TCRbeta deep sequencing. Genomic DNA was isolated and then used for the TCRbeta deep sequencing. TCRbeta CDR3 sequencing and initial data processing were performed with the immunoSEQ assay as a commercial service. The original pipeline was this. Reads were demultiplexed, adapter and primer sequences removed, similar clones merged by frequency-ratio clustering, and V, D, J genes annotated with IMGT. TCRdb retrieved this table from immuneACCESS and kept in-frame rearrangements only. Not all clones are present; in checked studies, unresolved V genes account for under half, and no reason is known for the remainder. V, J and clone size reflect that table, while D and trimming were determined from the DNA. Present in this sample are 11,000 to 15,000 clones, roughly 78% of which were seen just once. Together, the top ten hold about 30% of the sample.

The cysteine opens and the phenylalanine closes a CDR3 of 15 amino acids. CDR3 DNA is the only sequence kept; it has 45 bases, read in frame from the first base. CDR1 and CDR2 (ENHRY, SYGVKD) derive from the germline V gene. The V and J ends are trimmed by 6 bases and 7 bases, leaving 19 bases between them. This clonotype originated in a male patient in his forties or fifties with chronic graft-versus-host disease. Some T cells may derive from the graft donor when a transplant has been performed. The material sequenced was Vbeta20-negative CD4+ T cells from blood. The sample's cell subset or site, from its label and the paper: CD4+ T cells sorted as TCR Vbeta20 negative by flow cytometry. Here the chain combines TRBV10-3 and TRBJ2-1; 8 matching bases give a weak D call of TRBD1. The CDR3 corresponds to CAISQGAGVGNEQFF. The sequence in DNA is TGTGCCATCAGCCAGGGGGCGGGGGTTGGGAATGAGCAGTTCTTC.